Following are 10 T cell receptor beta chains from one sample sequenced in a study of OX40 agonist ivuxolimab in advanced cancers. Assay: immunoSEQ multiplex PCR; the TCRdb copy retains only in-frame clones and omits some. Among 60,000 to 75,000 clones listed, over 75% were seen once. The starting material was CD4+ or CD8+ T cells sorted from blood, obtained in a trial of the OX40 agonist ivuxolimab. The receptors here all came from an adult with an advanced solid tumor such as melanoma, head and neck, liver or kidney cancer.

The genes are TRBV27 and TRBJ2-1; D not resolved. Trimming shortened V by 6 bases and J by 12 bases, and 39 bases separated the two germline ends. The germline V gene has CDR1 MNHEY and CDR2 SMNVEV (reference sequence). There are 20 residues in the CDR3. Here the CDR3 DNA reads TGTGCCAGCAGCCTTCAACCTACTATCATCTGGACGAGTGGGTACAAAGGGCAGTTCTTC. This codes for CASSLQPTIIWTSGYKGQFF.

The chain uses TRBV5-6 and TRBJ2-1; 14 bases are a match to TRBD2. The CDR3 has 15 amino acids. The V and J ends lost 5 bases and 10 bases, in that order; junction bases with no gene match: 8. CDR1 is SGHDT, CDR2 YYEEEE, per germline. The CDR3 reads CASRSGLAGGREQFF. In nucleotides, the CDR3 is TGTGCCAGCAGATCCGGACTAGCGGGAGGCCGAGAGCAGTTCTTC.

This chain uses TRBV27 with TRBJ1-2; a weak D match, TRBD1 (6 bases). Between the trimmed V and J ends, which lost 1 base and 4 bases, there was a span of 19 bases. The germline CDR1 and CDR2 sequences are MNHEY and SMNVEV (reference sequence). The CDR3 runs to 17 residues. As DNA, the CDR3 is TGTGCCAGCAGTTTATTCTCGGGGGGTAGGGGGACCTATGGCTACACCTTC. It yields the protein CASSLFSGGRGTYGYTF.

This clone was found once. The rearrangement joins TRBV2 to TRBJ1-3; D remains ambiguous. The germline V gene encodes CDR1 SNHLY and CDR2 FYNNEI. CDR3 length equals 15 residues. V was trimmed by 3 bases and J by 0 bases, leaving 9 bases between them. CDR3 in DNA: TGTGCCAGCAGTGACAGGCTCGGCTCTGGAAACACCATATATTTT. As protein: CASSDRLGSGNTIYF. The entire variable domain, with the rest obtained from reference TRBV2 and TRBJ1-3, is as follows: EPEVTQTPSHQVTQMGQEVILRCVPISNHLYFYWYRQILGQKVEFLVSFYNNEISEKSEIFDDQFSVERPDGSNFTLKIRSTKLEDSAMYFCASSDRLGSGNTIYFGEGSWLTVV.

The gene calls are TRBV6-5 and TRBJ2-7, with 10 bases lining up with TRBD1. The CDR3 is 14 residues long. The V segment lost 9 bases and the J segment 0 bases; nucleotides outside the gene matches: 5. Germline V gene sequence: CDR1 MNHEY, CDR2 SVGAGI. The CDR3 bases are TGTGCCAGTAGGCGGGACAGGGGCTCCTACGAGCAGTACTTC. It translates to CASRRDRGSYEQYF.

The genes are TRBV4-3 and TRBJ1-2, with a possible D match to TRBD1 (5 bases). V lost 4 bases to trimming and J lost 7 bases, with 25 bases between them. Germline assignment: CDR1 LGHNA and CDR2 YSLEER. The CDR3 contains 17 residues. This CDR3 is CASSPERGTTWAFGYTF. In DNA, the CDR3 is TGCGCCAGCAGCCCTGAAAGGGGAACGACCTGGGCCTTTGGCTACACCTTC.

This clone was recorded only once. The chain recombines TRBV5-5 with TRBJ1-5, with D maybe TRBD1 (6 bases). CDR3 length equals 15 residues. Germline-derived CDR1 and CDR2 are SGHKS and YYEKEE (reference sequence). V lost 2 bases to trimming and J lost 7 bases, with 16 bases between them. The CDR3 coding sequence is TGTGCCAGCAGCTTCGGGGGCCGCGGGGGACAGCCCCAGCATTTT. This translates into CASSFGGRGGQPQHF.

V usage is TRBV27 and J usage is TRBJ2-4; no clear D. Germline CDR1 reads MNHEY; CDR2 reads SMNVEV (reference sequence). The V end lost 5 bases, the J end lost 7 bases, and 36 bases lay between the germline ends. The CDR3 contains 21 residues. This CDR3 reads CASSLGSNRYSDRLERNIQYF. For the CDR3, the DNA is TGTGCCAGCAGTCTAGGCAGTAACCGCTACTCTGACCGACTGGAACGGAACATTCAGTACTTC.

This sequence joins TRBV7-9 and TRBJ2-3, with 7 bases fitting TRBD2. V gave up 2 bases and J gave up 4 bases; unmatched junction bases: 6. The CDR3 has 15 residues. The V gene's germline CDR1 is SEHNR and CDR2 FQNEAQ (reference sequence). CDR3 sequence reads: CASSLQEAGADTQYF. The CDR3, as DNA: TGTGCCAGCAGCTTACAAGAGGCGGGAGCAGATACGCAGTATTTT.

In its sample, this clone was seen a few times. The gene calls are TRBV18 and TRBJ2-5; no firm D call. Between the trimmed V and J ends, which lost 3 bases and 5 bases, there was a span of 13 bases. Germline V CDR1 and CDR2: KGHSH, LQKENI. The CDR3 is made up of 14 amino acids. The CDR3 DNA reads as TGTGCCAGCTCACCGCCAAGTGGTCGGGAGACCCAGTACTTC. It is translated as CASSPPSGRETQYF.